This entry lists 16 T cell receptor beta chains sequenced from one sample in a study of blood T cell repertoires in COVID-19. TCRdb's copy holds only in-frame clones and misses some; the assay was immunoSEQ multiplex PCR. There are about 200,000 clones in the sample; over 70% occur only once, and 5.5% lies in the top ten. Sample: peripheral blood. These TCRs come from a woman aged 65 to 85 with acute or convalescent COVID-19.

The genes are TRBV28 and TRBJ1-1, with 9 bases matching TRBD1. J gave up 5 bases and V 7 bases, and 11 bases lay outside the gene matches. Germline values: CDR1 MDHEN, CDR2 SYDVKM. This CDR3 is built from 15 residues. The CDR3 sequence is CASIRPGQGRTEAFF. The CDR3 nucleotides read TGTGCCAGCATCCGACCGGGACAGGGAAGAACTGAAGCTTTCTTT.

The chain employs TRBV5-1 and TRBJ2-3; 9 nucleotides line up with TRBD2. The germline V gene has CDR1 SGHRS and CDR2 YFSETQ. The V segment lost 2 bases and the J segment 2 bases; nucleotides outside the gene matches: 6. CDR3 length equals 16 residues. CDR3 nucleotide sequence: TGCGCCAGCAGCTTCGGTAGCGGGAGTGACACAGATACGCAGTATTTT. Protein sequence: CASSFGSGSDTDTQYF.

The rearrangement links TRBV13 to TRBJ1-2, with unresolved D. Germline V lookup: CDR1 PRHDT, CDR2 FYEKMQ (reference sequence). With 2 bases removed from V and 4 bases from J, the gap between germline ends came to 14 bases. The CDR3 length is 15 residues. CDR3 protein: CASSLREGGSYGYTF. The CDR3 DNA is TGTGCCAGCAGCTTACGTGAAGGCGGATCCTATGGCTACACCTTC. Complete variable domain (other parts from reference TRBV13 and TRBJ1-2): AAGVIQSPRHLIKEKRETATLKCYPIPRHDTVYWYQQGPGQDPQFLISFYEKMQSDKGSIPDRFSAQQFSDYHSELNMSSLELGDSALYFCASSLREGGSYGYTFGSGTRLTVV.

The chain couples TRBV15 to TRBJ2-1, with D perhaps matching TRBD2 (6 bases). V was clipped by 3 bases and J by 7 bases, with 13 bases between them. Germline CDR1 is LNHNV and CDR2 is YYDKDF (reference sequence). The CDR3 has 14 residues. In nucleotides, the CDR3 is TGTGCCACCAGCAGGGACCCTAGCGCAAATGAGCAGTTCTTC. It translates to CATSRDPSANEQFF.

This clone was recorded only once. The rearrangement links TRBV15 to TRBJ1-5, with TRBD1 matching 9 bases. Germline V gives CDR1 LNHNV, CDR2 YYDKDF (reference sequence). This CDR3 spans 16 amino acids. Trimming took 3 bases from V and 3 from J; bases not matched to a gene: 6. The CDR3 loop is CATSSKDRGPNQPQHF. The CDR3 DNA follows: TGTGCCACCAGCAGCAAGGACAGGGGCCCCAATCAGCCCCAGCATTTT.

The rearrangement uses TRBV3-1 (or the pseudogene TRBV3-2) and TRBJ1-6; D remains unclear. Trimming left V 2 bases short and J 4 bases short, with 18 bases between. There are 18 residues in the CDR3. From germline, CDR1 is LGHDT and CDR2 YNNKEL (reference sequence). The CDR3 loop is CASSQSSLLSGYNSPLHF. The CDR3 DNA reads TGTGCCAGCAGCCAATCCTCTCTGTTGTCCGGGTATAATTCACCCCTCCACTTT.

The V gene is TRBV28, the J gene TRBJ2-5, with D perhaps TRBD2 (5 bases). The length of the CDR3 is 16 residues. The V end lost 5 bases, the J end lost 5 bases, and 21 bases lay between the germline ends. Germline loops: CDR1 MDHEN, CDR2 SYDVKM. The CDR3 nucleotides read TGTGCCAGCAGTCCCTTACCCGGACTTTTAGGGGAGACCCAGTACTTC. Translation: CASSPLPGLLGETQYF.

This clone has more than one count but fewer than ten. The CDR3 sequence: CASSLYRGYEQYF. DNA of the CDR3: TGTGCCAGCAGTTTGTACCGGGGCTACGAGCAGTACTTC. The V and J genes are TRBV28 and TRBJ2-7, with D possibly being TRBD2 (5 bases). Between the trimmed V and J ends, which lost 3 bases and 3 bases, there was a span of 9 bases. The CDR3 totals 13 residues. The germline CDR1 and CDR2 sequences are MDHEN and SYDVKM.

The count of this clone is one. The chain links TRBV6-2 or TRBV6-3 to TRBJ2-3; 9 bases line up with TRBD2. Germline CDR1 is MNHEY and CDR2 is SVGEGT. Unmatched junction bases numbered 8, after V lost 2 bases and J lost 2 bases. This CDR3 is built from 17 residues. CDR3 in amino acids: CASSYVAGVGDTDTQYF. DNA of the CDR3: TGTGCCAGCAGTTACGTAGCGGGAGTCGGGGACACAGATACGCAGTATTTT.

The genes are TRBV11-2 and TRBJ2-1; D unclear. CDR3 size: 14 residues. CDR1 is SGHAT, CDR2 FQNNGV, per germline. The V gene lost 7 bases and the J gene lost 3 bases, with 13 bases spanning the gap. Here the CDR3 DNA reads TGTGCCAGCACCACCAACTCATTCTACAATGAGCAGTTCTTC. Its protein is CASTTNSFYNEQFF.

This clone was counted only a few times. The chain links TRBV27 to TRBJ1-5, with D possibly matching TRBD1 (5 bases). The CDR3 runs 14 residues. Between the trimmed V and J ends, which lost 2 bases and 5 bases, there was a span of 10 bases. CDR1 MNHEY and CDR2 SMNVEV come from the germline V gene (reference sequence). The CDR3 reads CASSLGGGYQPQHF. The CDR3 coding sequence is TGTGCCAGCAGTTTAGGGGGAGGGTATCAGCCCCAGCATTTT.

The genes are TRBV6-6 and TRBJ2-6; TRBD2 is a possible D gene (5 bases). The CDR3 is 15 residues long. Germline CDR1 is MNHNY and CDR2 is SVGAGI (reference sequence). With 8 bases removed from V and 4 bases from J, the gap between germline ends came to 15 bases. In DNA form, the CDR3 reads TGTGCCAGCTTAGCGTCCTCTCAAGGGGCCAACGTCCTGACTTTC. Translated, it gives CASLASSQGANVLTF.

The CDR3 nucleotides read TGCAGCGTTGAAGGTCGCAGTTCAAGGGGTTGGGGAAACACCATATATTTT. This codes for CSVEGRSSRGWGNTIYF. The chain uses TRBV29-1 and TRBJ1-3, with D possibly matching TRBD1 (5 bases). The germline V and J ends were trimmed by 1 base and 4 bases, with 20 bases remaining between them. The germline CDR1 and CDR2 sequences are SQVTM and ANQGSEA. This CDR3 has 17 residues. Full variable domain (outside the CDR3, taken from reference TRBV29-1 and TRBJ1-3): SAVISQKPSRDICQRGTSLTIQCQVDSQVTMMFWYRQQPGQSLTLIATANQGSEATYESGFVIDKFPISRPNLTFSTLTVSNMSPEDSSIYLCSVEGRSSRGWGNTIYFGEGSWLTVV.

The chain uses TRBV11-3 and TRBJ2-7; possibly TRBD2 for D (7 bases). This CDR3 spans 14 amino acids. V lost 5 bases and J 1 base, leaving 12 bases between the germline ends. From germline, CDR1 is SGHNT and CDR2 YENEEA. CDR3 coding DNA: TGTGCCAGCAGCGTTGGGGGGGCTTCCTACGAGCAGTACTTC. This encodes CASSVGGASYEQYF.

This clone has just one count. V is TRBV14 and J is TRBJ1-2; the D gene is possibly TRBD1 (5 bases). V was clipped by 0 bases and J by 8 bases, with 13 bases between them. CDR3 length: 14 amino acids. Germline-derived CDR1 and CDR2 are SGHDN and FVKESK. CDR3 protein: CASSQDRGARGYTF. DNA of the CDR3: TGTGCCAGCAGCCAAGACCGTGGGGCACGGGGCTACACCTTC.

V and J are TRBV4-1 and TRBJ1-6; D gene unclear. The CDR3 is 15 amino acids. Germline values: CDR1 MGHRA, CDR2 YSYEKL. V gave up 2 bases and J gave up 6 bases, with 11 bases separating them. The CDR3 nucleotides are TGCGCCAGCAGCCAAAGCCACGCCTTTAATTCACCCCTCCACTTT. It is translated as CASSQSHAFNSPLHF.